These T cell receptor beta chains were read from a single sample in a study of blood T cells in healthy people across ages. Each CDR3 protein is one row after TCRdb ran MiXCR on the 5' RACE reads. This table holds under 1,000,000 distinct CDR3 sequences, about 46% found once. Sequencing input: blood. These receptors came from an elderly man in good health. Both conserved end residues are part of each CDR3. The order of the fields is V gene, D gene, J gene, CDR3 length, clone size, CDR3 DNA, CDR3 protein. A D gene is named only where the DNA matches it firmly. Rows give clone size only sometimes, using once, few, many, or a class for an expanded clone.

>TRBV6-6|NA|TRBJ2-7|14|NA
TGTGCCAGCAGTATCGGCGGGCTAGACTACGAGCAGTACTTC
CASSIGGLDYEQYF
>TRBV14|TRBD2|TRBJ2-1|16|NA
TGTGCCAGCAGCCAGCCCGGGACTAGCGGGAGTACTGAGCAGTTCTTC
CASSQPGTSGSTEQFF
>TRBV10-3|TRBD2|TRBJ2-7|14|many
TGTGCCATCAGGATGTCGGGGGGATCCTACGAGCAGTACTTC
CAIRMSGGSYEQYF
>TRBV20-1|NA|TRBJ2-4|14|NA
TGCAGTGCCGAAAAGGGGGGGCTAGCGGACGTGCAGTACTTC
CSAEKGGLADVQYF
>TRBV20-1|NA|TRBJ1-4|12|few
TGCAGTGCTAGATTGAGTAATGAAAAACTGTTTTTT
CSARLSNEKLFF
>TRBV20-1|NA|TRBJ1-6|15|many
TGCAGTGCTAGAGATCTGGGCAGGGAAAATTCACCCCTCCACTTT
CSARDLGRENSPLHF
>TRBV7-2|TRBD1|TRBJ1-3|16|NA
TGTGCCAGCAGCATAACGAGGGACAGGGCTGGAAACACCATATATTTT
CASSITRDRAGNTIYF
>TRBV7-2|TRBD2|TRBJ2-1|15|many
TGTGCCAGCAGCGCGGGACTAGCGGGCTACAATGAGCAGTTCTTC
CASSAGLAGYNEQFF
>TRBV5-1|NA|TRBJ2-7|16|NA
TGCGCCAGCAGCCCGCGGACCTTTCCGAGCTCCTACGAGCAGTACTTC
CASSPRTFPSSYEQYF
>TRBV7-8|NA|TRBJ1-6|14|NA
TGTGCCAGCAGCCCCCGACCCGCGGATTCACCCCTCCACTTT
CASSPRPADSPLHF
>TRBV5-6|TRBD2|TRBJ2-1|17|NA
TGTGCCAGCAGCTCCGGACTAGCGGGAGTTCCCTACAATGAGCAGTTCTTC
CASSSGLAGVPYNEQFF
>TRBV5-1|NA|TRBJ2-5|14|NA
TGCGCCAACAGCTCCTGGAGCGGATACAATGTGCAGTACTTC
CANSSWSGYNVQYF
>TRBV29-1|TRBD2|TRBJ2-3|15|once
TGCAGTGTCCGGACTAGCGGGGGACGGACAGATACGCAGTATTTT
CSVRTSGGRTDTQYF
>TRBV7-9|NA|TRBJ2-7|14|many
TGTGCCAGCAGCCCGGGCGGGCACTACTACGAGCAGTACTTC
CASSPGGHYYEQYF
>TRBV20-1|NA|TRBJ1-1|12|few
TGCAGTGCTAGTGAGGGGTCAGATGAAGCTTTCTTT
CSASEGSDEAFF
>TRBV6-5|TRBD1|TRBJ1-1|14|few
TGTGCCAGCAGCGGAATCAGGGGGCTGACTGAAGCTTTCTTT
CASSGIRGLTEAFF
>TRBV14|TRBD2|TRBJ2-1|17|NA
TGTGCCAGCAGCCAAGTCCGGGGCACTAGCGTACTTAATGAGCAGTTCTTC
CASSQVRGTSVLNEQFF
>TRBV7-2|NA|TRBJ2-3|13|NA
TGTGCCAGCAGCGCCGACAACACAGATACGCAGTATTTT
CASSADNTDTQYF
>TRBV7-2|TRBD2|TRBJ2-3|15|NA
TGTGCCAGCAGACTTATAGCGGGAGAGACAGATACGCAGTATTTT
CASRLIAGETDTQYF
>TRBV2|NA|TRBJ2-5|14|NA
TGTGCCAGCGACCTTCTGATCCCAGGAGAGACCCAGTACTTC
CASDLLIPGETQYF
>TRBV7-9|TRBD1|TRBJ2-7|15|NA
TGTGCCAGCAGCTCCGGGACAGGGGGCTACAATGAGCAGTACTTC
CASSSGTGGYNEQYF
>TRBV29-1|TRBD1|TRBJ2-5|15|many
TGCAGCGGAGGGGACAGGGGCCTTCGTTTGGAGACCCAGTACTTC
CSGGDRGLRLETQYF
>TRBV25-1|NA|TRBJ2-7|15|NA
TGTGCCAGCAGTGAATTGTGGGCTCCACCCTACGAGCAGTACTTC
CASSELWAPPYEQYF
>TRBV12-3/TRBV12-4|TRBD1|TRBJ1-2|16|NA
TGTGCCAGCAGCGGCGGGACAGGCCTTGGTTCGGGAGGCTACACCTTC
CASSGGTGLGSGGYTF
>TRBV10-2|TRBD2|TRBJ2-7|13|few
TGCGCCAGCAGAACTAGCGGGAGTAACGAGCAGTACTTC
CASRTSGSNEQYF
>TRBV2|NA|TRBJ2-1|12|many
TGTGCCAGCAGTGATCCCCGGGTTGAGCAGTTCTTC
CASSDPRVEQFF
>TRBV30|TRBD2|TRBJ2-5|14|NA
TGTGCCTGGAGGGACCTAGCGGGACTCAATGAGCAGTACTTC
CAWRDLAGLNEQYF
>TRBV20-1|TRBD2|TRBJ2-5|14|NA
TGCAGTGCTATAAACGCGGGAGGAGGCAATGAGCAGTACTTC
CSAINAGGGNEQYF
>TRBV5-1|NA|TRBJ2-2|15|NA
TGCGCCAGCACCCTTTCGGGCGGAGACACCGGGGAGCTGTTTTTT
CASTLSGGDTGELFF
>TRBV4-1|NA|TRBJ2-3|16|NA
TGCGCCAGCAGCCAAGATCAAGGCAGGGAGTGGGATACGCAGTATTTT
CASSQDQGREWDTQYF
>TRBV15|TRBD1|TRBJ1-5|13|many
TGTGCCACCAGCCGGGCAGGGGGACAGCCCCAGCATTTT
CATSRAGGQPQHF
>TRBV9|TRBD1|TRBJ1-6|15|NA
TGTGCCAGCAGCGTACAGGGACAGGGTAATTCACCCCTCCACTTT
CASSVQGQGNSPLHF
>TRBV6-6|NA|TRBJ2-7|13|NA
TGTGCCAGCAGTGACCGACAGGGAGGCGAGCAGTACTTC
CASSDRQGGEQYF
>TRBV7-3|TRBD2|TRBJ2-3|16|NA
TGTGCCAGCAGCCTAGGACTAGCGGGAGTTCTTGGTACGCAGTATTTT
CASSLGLAGVLGTQYF
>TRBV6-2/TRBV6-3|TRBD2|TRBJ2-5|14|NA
TGTGCCAGCAGTCAAACGACTAGCCGAAAGACCCAGTACTTC
CASSQTTSRKTQYF
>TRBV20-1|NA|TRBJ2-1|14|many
TGCAGTGCTAGAGAAAAAACACAGGGAAATGAGCAGTTCTTC
CSAREKTQGNEQFF
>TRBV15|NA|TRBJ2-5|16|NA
TGTGCCACCAGCAGAACAGCGTGGGGGAGCCAAGAGACCCAGTACTTC
CATSRTAWGSQETQYF
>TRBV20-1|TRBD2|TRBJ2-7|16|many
TGCAGTGCTAAGCGGGAGGGCCCCCTCAGAGGCTACGAGCAGTACTTC
CSAKREGPLRGYEQYF